This T cell receptor beta chain comes out of a study of T-cell memory formation after mild COVID-19. General study results and limits: Prior to infection, memory already included some responding clones, suggesting cross-reactive memory joined. Second-wave clones peaking on day 37 lacked confirmed SARS-CoV-2 specificity. Contracting clones, day 15 to 85, had balanced CD4/CD8, and later expanders favored CD4+.

The 5'RACE method, run with constant-segment primers, produced TCR alpha and TCR beta cDNA libraries (carrying sample barcodes and UMIs). TCRdb redid the calling of the 5' RACE reads with MiXCR, one entry per CDR3 protein. The sample yields around 250,000 distinct CDR3 sequences, roughly a tenth seen once. V was cut by 0 bases and J by 1 base, with 15 bases left in between. CDR3 length: 18 amino acids. Germline values: CDR1 MGHRA, CDR2 YSYEKL. As concerns this clonotype: Its target is unknown.

The sequence derives from a man younger than 35 who had mild COVID-19 (a few samples of this study predate the infection). Cell type and time point are not known. V is TRBV4-1 and J is TRBJ2-2; unclear D gene. The sequenced material came from PBMCs or a T cell subset sorted from them (not recorded which). CDR3 residues: CASSQEPPEALNTGELFF. The CDR3, as DNA: TGCGCCAGCAGCCAAGAACCCCCAGAGGCCTTGAACACCGGGGAGCTGTTTTTT.